A single sample gave rise to the 32 T cell receptor beta chains below, sequenced in a study of OX40 agonist ivuxolimab in advanced cancers. Sequencing was performed with immunoSEQ multiplex PCR; in TCRdb, only in-frame clones are kept and a portion is missing. This sample carries around 84,000 clones, around 94% of them seen once, and the ten largest clones take approximately 9.9%. This specimen consisted of CD4+ or CD8+ T cells sorted from blood, obtained in a trial of the OX40 agonist ivuxolimab. All receptors derive from an adult with an advanced solid tumor such as melanoma, head and neck, liver or kidney cancer.

The rearrangement links TRBV19 to TRBJ2-7; 10 nucleotides match TRBD2. Germline-derived CDR1 and CDR2 are LNHDA and SQIVND (reference sequence). CDR3 size: 15 residues. With V trimmed by 3 bases and J by 2 bases, 4 bases remained unmatched. The CDR3 spells CASSIGSGRAYEQYF. The CDR3 region has the DNA TGTGCCAGTAGTATTGGAAGCGGGAGGGCCTACGAGCAGTACTTC.

V is TRBV19 and J is TRBJ2-7, with a possible D match to TRBD1 (6 bases). Germline-derived CDR1 and CDR2 are LNHDA and SQIVND (reference sequence). CDR3 length: 12 residues. Trimming cost V 5 bases and J 2 bases, with 7 bases left between them. DNA of the CDR3: TGTGCCAGTAGTGGACAGCCCTACGAGCAGTACTTC. It codes for CASSGQPYEQYF.

This sequence joins TRBV9 and TRBJ2-1; 11 bases match TRBD1. The CDR3 covers 17 residues. Looked up from germline, CDR1 is SGDLS and CDR2 is YYNGEE. V lost 4 bases to trimming and J lost 1 base; unmatched junction nucleotides: 7. The CDR3 region is CASSSWTGGPSYNEQFF. Here the CDR3 DNA reads TGTGCCAGCAGCTCCTGGACAGGGGGCCCATCCTACAATGAGCAGTTCTTC.

This clone appeared once. V and J are TRBV7-9 and TRBJ1-2, with D hard to call. This CDR3 comprises 15 residues. V was shortened by 4 bases and J by 2 bases, with 14 bases between the two germline ends. Germline V gives CDR1 SEHNR, CDR2 FQNEAQ (reference sequence). CDR3: CASSWDGEVNYGYTF. DNA of the CDR3: TGTGCCAGCAGCTGGGATGGGGAGGTGAACTATGGCTACACCTTC.

The sample holds one count of this clone. This chain links TRBV27 with TRBJ2-1, with D possibly TRBD1 on 6 matching bases. The CDR3 is 13 amino acids. Germline CDR1 is MNHEY and CDR2 is SMNVEV (reference sequence). The V end was cut by 6 bases, the J end by 4 bases, with 10 bases between. Written as DNA, the CDR3 is TGTGCCAGCAGCCAAACAGGGTACAATGAGCAGTTCTTC. It specifies CASSQTGYNEQFF.

A single count supports this clone. J is TRBJ2-7 and V is TRBV7-8, with D possibly matching TRBD1 (6 bases). CDR1 and CDR2 (germline): SGHVS, FQNEAQ. The CDR3 has 15 residues. With 1 base removed from V and 4 bases from J, the gap between germline ends came to 14 bases. For the CDR3, the DNA is TGTGCCAGCAGCTTAGTATTAGGGCAGGGGTACGAGCAGTACTTC. This sequence encodes CASSLVLGQGYEQYF.

The genes are TRBV27 and TRBJ2-7; D gene ambiguous. The CDR3 consists of 13 residues. CDR1 and CDR2 from the germline V gene are MNHEY and SMNVEV (reference sequence). V lost 2 bases, J lost 2 bases, and 7 bases lay in between. As DNA, the CDR3 is TGTGCCAGCAGTTTAGGGTCCACCTACGAGCAGTACTTC. Protein product: CASSLGSTYEQYF.

The chain employs TRBV27 and TRBJ1-1, with 7 bases that match TRBD1. The CDR3 runs to 14 residues. Germline V gene data show CDR1 as MNHEY and CDR2 as SMNVEV (reference sequence). V was pared by 6 bases and J by 3 bases, with 7 bases of the junction left unmatched. Here the CDR3 reads CASRPTGADTEAFF. For the CDR3, the DNA is TGTGCCAGCAGACCAACAGGGGCGGACACTGAAGCTTTCTTT.

The chain recombines TRBV19 with TRBJ1-1, with 8 bases matching TRBD1. The CDR3 has 14 residues. CDR1 LNHDA and CDR2 SQIVND come from the germline V gene (reference sequence). V trimming: 6 bases; J trimming: 2 bases; junction bases outside the gene matches: 5. The CDR3 is CASSPGQANTEAFF. Here the CDR3 DNA reads TGTGCCAGTAGCCCGGGACAGGCAAACACTGAAGCTTTCTTT.

This rearrangement joins TRBV5-1 to TRBJ2-7; TRBD2 aligns across 7 bases. The ends lost 1 base at V and 12 bases at J; junction bases unmatched: 13. The V gene's germline CDR1 is SGHRS and CDR2 YFSETQ. CDR3 size: 14 residues. The CDR3 bases are TGCGCCAGCAGCTTGATTGCTAGCGGAGGGTTCTGGTACTTC. It codes for CASSLIASGGFWYF.

The chain joins TRBV4-3 to TRBJ2-5, with 7 positions matching TRBD1. The germline gives CDR1 LGHNA, CDR2 YSLEER. This CDR3 is 14 amino acids long. J lost 3 bases, V lost 4 bases, and 5 bases had no gene match. The CDR3 DNA reads as TGCGCCAGCAGCCCGCGGACAGGCAAAGAGACCCAGTACTTC. The encoded protein is CASSPRTGKETQYF.

This clone has more than one count but fewer than ten. The rearrangement joins TRBV13 to TRBJ1-1; TRBD1 might be the D (5 bases). Germline V gene lookup returns CDR1 PRHDT and CDR2 FYEKMQ (reference sequence). With 3 bases removed from V and 2 bases from J, the gap between germline ends came to 7 bases. The CDR3 covers 13 residues. CDR3 sequence reads: CASSFQGNTEAFF. The CDR3 region has the DNA TGTGCCAGCAGCTTTCAGGGTAACACTGAAGCTTTCTTT.

In this sample, this clone turned up once. The rearrangement links TRBV9 to TRBJ1-5; a possible D gene is TRBD1 (6 bases). The V end was cut by 4 bases, the J end by 6 bases, with 11 bases between. Germline V gene sequence: CDR1 SGDLS, CDR2 YYNGEE. This CDR3 is built from 13 residues. The CDR3 loop reads CASSNGTIQPQHF. DNA for the CDR3: TGTGCCAGCAGCAACGGGACAATTCAGCCCCAGCATTTT.

This clone has just one count. The CDR3 coding sequence is TGTGCCTGGAGTGGGCAGGGAGGACCAGATACGCAGTATTTT. As protein: CAWSGQGGPDTQYF. This rearrangement joins TRBV30 to TRBJ2-3, with D perhaps TRBD2 (6 bases). The CDR3 extends over 14 amino acids. The germline V and J ends were trimmed by 1 base and 4 bases, with 12 bases remaining between them. Germline V gene data show CDR1 as GTSNPN and CDR2 as SVGIG (reference sequence).

V and J are TRBV5-1 and TRBJ1-3; no definite D call. Trimming removed 0 bases at V and 4 bases at J, with 14 bases between. The CDR3 loop spans 16 amino acids. The germline V gene encodes CDR1 SGHRS and CDR2 YFSETQ. The CDR3 reads CASSLDPGLGGNTIYF. The CDR3 DNA is TGCGCCAGCAGCTTGGATCCGGGTTTAGGGGGAAACACCATATATTTT.

The V gene is TRBV19, the J gene TRBJ2-1; 11 bases match TRBD2. Germline values: CDR1 LNHDA, CDR2 SQIVND (reference sequence). CDR3 size: 15 residues. The V gene end was trimmed by 5 bases and the J gene end by 4 bases; junction bases not matched to a gene: 4. This chain's CDR3 is CASSGGLAVYNEQFF. The CDR3 DNA sequence: TGTGCCAGTAGTGGGGGACTAGCGGTTTACAATGAGCAGTTCTTC.

The rearrangement uses TRBV19 and TRBJ2-3; 7 bases line up with TRBD2. This CDR3 comprises 14 residues. V dropped 6 bases and J dropped 1; count of bases not matched to a gene: 4. Per germline, CDR1 LNHDA and CDR2 SQIVND (reference sequence). The CDR3 protein is CASSEAGGTDTQYF. The CDR3 nucleotides read TGTGCCAGTAGCGAGGCGGGAGGCACAGATACGCAGTATTTT. Filled out from reference TRBV19 and TRBJ2-3, the complete variable domain reads DGGITQSPKYLFRKEGQNVTLSCEQNLNHDAMYWYRQDPGQGLRLIYYSQIVNDFQKGDIAEGYSVSREKKESFPLTVTSAQKNPTAFYLCASSEAGGTDTQYFGPGTRLTVL.

V and J are TRBV12-5 and TRBJ1-1, with D maybe TRBD1 (6 bases). CDR1 is LGHNT and CDR2 is FRNRAP in the germline V gene. V was shortened by 6 bases and J by 0 bases, with 17 bases between the two germline ends. This CDR3 has 16 amino acids. CDR3 sequence reads: CASGNSDRPMNTEAFF. The CDR3 coding sequence is TGTGCTAGTGGGAATTCGGACAGACCCATGAACACTGAAGCTTTCTTT.

The chain employs TRBV9 and TRBJ2-3; 7 positions match TRBD1. CDR1 is SGDLS and CDR2 is YYNGEE in the germline V gene. The CDR3 totals 15 residues. The junction had 10 bases not matched to a gene; V was cut back by 4 bases and J by 5 bases. CDR3 sequence (DNA): TGTGCCAGCAGCTCATGGGACAGCGCCCGAGATACGCAGTATTTT. The encoded protein is CASSSWDSARDTQYF. The full variable domain, rest sourced from reference TRBV9 and TRBJ2-3, is DSGVTQTPKHLITATGQRVTLRCSPRSGDLSVYWYQQSLDQGLQFLIQYYNGEERAKGNILERFSAQQFPDLHSELNLSSLELGDSALYFCASSSWDSARDTQYFGPGTRLTVL.

This clone was found once. The chain couples TRBV6-4 to TRBJ2-1, with TRBD2 matching over 13 bases. The germline CDR1 and CDR2 sequences are MRHNA and SNTAGT. Trimming took 6 bases from V and 5 from J; bases not matched to a gene: 7. The CDR3 totals 16 residues. CDR3 nucleotides: TGTGCCAGCAGCGCCGGGACTAGCGGGAACAACAATGAGCAGTTCTTC. Translating gives CASSAGTSGNNNEQFF.

The chain links TRBV9 to TRBJ2-1; the match to TRBD2 covers 12 bases. Germline values: CDR1 SGDLS, CDR2 YYNGEE. V lost 0 bases, J lost 15 bases, and 4 bases stayed unmatched. The CDR3 is 13 amino acids. In DNA form, the CDR3 reads TGTGCCAGCAGCGTAGGGGGGACTAGCGGGTTGTTCTTC. It is translated as CASSVGGTSGLFF.

In DNA, the CDR3 is TGTGCCAGCAGCCTTCAAACCGGGACAACGGCTTACGAGCAGTACTTC. This translates into CASSLQTGTTAYEQYF. This chain links TRBV11-2 with TRBJ2-7, with D possibly being TRBD1 (6 bases). The CDR3 covers 16 residues. Germline V gene sequence: CDR1 SGHAT, CDR2 FQNNGV. The ends were cut back, 5 bases at V and 4 bases at J, with 21 bases in the middle.

The J gene is TRBJ1-1, the V gene TRBV7-9, with TRBD1 identical over 8 bases. Germline-derived CDR1 and CDR2 are SEHNR and FQNEAQ (reference sequence). The CDR3 extends over 13 amino acids. J gave up 5 bases and V 5 bases, and 4 bases lay outside the gene matches. The CDR3 DNA sequence: TGTGCCAGCAGCCCAGGGGGCACAACTGAAGCTTTCTTT. This codes for CASSPGGTTEAFF.

The rearrangement uses TRBV9 and TRBJ2-2; 13 bases are shared with TRBD2. CDR1 and CDR2 (germline): SGDLS, YYNGEE. Trimming at V came to 1 base and at J to 0 bases, leaving 6 bases not matched to a gene. There are 19 residues in the CDR3. The CDR3 loop is CASSVSRTSGRTNTGELFF. The CDR3 DNA sequence: TGTGCCAGCAGCGTATCACGGACTAGCGGGAGAACGAACACCGGGGAGCTGTTTTTT.

This rearrangement joins TRBV4-3 to TRBJ2-3; TRBD2 agrees at 11 bases. From germline, CDR1 is LGHNA and CDR2 YSLEER. The CDR3 is 16 residues long. V was clipped by 5 bases and J by 5 bases; unmatched bases: 9. The CDR3 nucleotides read TGCGCCAGCAGCATAGCGGGAGGGCCCTCTGAAGATACGCAGTATTTT. It encodes CASSIAGGPSEDTQYF.

The CDR3 region has the DNA TGTGCCAGCACCCTAGGGCGGGCCGCCTACAATGAGCAGTTCTTC. Amino acids: CASTLGRAAYNEQFF. The genes are TRBV28 and TRBJ2-1, with D perhaps TRBD2 (5 bases). In germline, CDR1 is MDHEN, CDR2 SYDVKM. The V and J ends lost 7 bases and 2 bases respectively, with 15 bases between them. This CDR3 region has 15 residues.

This clone occurred once. V and J are TRBV6-5 and TRBJ2-7; a possible D gene is TRBD2 (6 bases). V lost 0 bases, J lost 11 bases, and 20 bases lay in between. The CDR3 runs 15 residues. The germline V gene has CDR1 MNHEY and CDR2 SVGAGI. The CDR3 sequence is CASSYSTGSKGLKYF. CDR3 nucleotides: TGTGCCAGCAGTTACTCGACCGGGAGTAAAGGCCTGAAGTACTTC.

The gene calls are TRBV4-3 and TRBJ2-1; weak D call: TRBD1 (5 bases). CDR3 size: 15 residues. The germline CDR1 and CDR2 sequences are LGHNA and YSLEER. V lost 0 bases, J lost 8 bases, and 14 bases lay in between. The CDR3 nucleotides are TGCGCCAGCAGCCAAGATTTAACAGGCCTCGATGAGCAGTTCTTC. Translating gives CASSQDLTGLDEQFF.

The CDR3 DNA reads TGTGCCAGTAGTATACAAGGGCCCAACGAGCAGTACTTC. Protein sequence: CASSIQGPNEQYF. The rearrangement links TRBV19 to TRBJ2-7; D call uncertain. CDR3 length: 13 amino acids. V was clipped by 2 bases and J by 5 bases, with 10 bases between them. Looked up from germline, CDR1 is LNHDA and CDR2 is SQIVND (reference sequence).

V gene TRBV11-1 combines with J gene TRBJ2-7, with D hard to call. The V gene's germline CDR1 is SGHAT and CDR2 FQDESV (reference sequence). There are 12 residues in the CDR3. The V gene lost 2 bases and the J gene lost 6 bases, with 8 bases spanning the gap. Here the CDR3 DNA reads TGTGCCAGCAGCTTACTCGCACGCGAGCAGTACTTC. It translates to CASSLLAREQYF.

The chain is built from TRBV5-6 and TRBJ2-5; D tentatively reads TRBD1 or TRBD2 (5 bases each). CDR3 length: 15 amino acids. Germline values: CDR1 SGHDT, CDR2 YYEEEE. The germline V and J ends were trimmed by 3 bases and 5 bases, with 17 bases remaining between them. In DNA form, the CDR3 reads TGTGCCAGCAGCTCGCCACGGGTTTGGGGGGAGACCCAGTACTTC. This encodes CASSSPRVWGETQYF. Full variable domain (remainder filled in from reference TRBV5-6 and TRBJ2-5): DAGVTQSPTHLIKTRGQQVTLRCSPKSGHDTVSWYQQALGQGPQFIFQYYEEEERQRGNFPDRFSGHQFPNYSSELNVNALLLGDSALYLCASSSPRVWGETQYFGPGTRLLVL.

The V gene is TRBV29-1, the J gene TRBJ1-2; D is ambiguous. V shed 6 bases and J shed 2 bases, with 16 bases lying between them. From germline, CDR1 is SQVTM and CDR2 ANQGSEA. The CDR3 runs 14 residues. The CDR3 sequence is CSVRRTATNYGYTF. The CDR3 bases are TGCAGCGTCCGTAGAACAGCGACAAACTATGGCTACACCTTC.